Following are 7 T cell receptor beta chains from one sample sequenced in a study of blood T cell repertoires in COVID-19. Method: immunoSEQ multiplex PCR; TCRdb's copy keeps in-frame clones and lacks some. The profile covers around 250,000 clones, with 65% to 85% appearing a single time and about 3% taken by the ten largest. The source material was PBMCs or T cells enriched from blood (not recorded which). These receptors originate from a man in his fifties who had recovered from COVID-19.

This rearrangement joins TRBV5-1 to TRBJ1-5; D gene uncertain. This CDR3 region has 14 residues. Trimming left V 0 bases short and J 2 bases short, with 6 bases between. Germline CDR1 reads SGHRS; CDR2 reads YFSETQ. CDR3 in DNA: TGCGCCAGCAGCTTGGACATCGGCAATCAGCCCCAGCATTTT. Its protein product is CASSLDIGNQPQHF.

V and J are TRBV5-3 and TRBJ2-2; perhaps TRBD1 as D (6 bases). TRBV5-3 is labeled an ORF, and its function is uncertain. Trimming pared 3 bases from V and 2 bases from J, leaving 20 bases between. This CDR3 region has 18 residues. The CDR3 nucleotides read TGTGCCAGAAGCTCTCACCGACAGGTTTGTCGAAACACCGGGGAGCTGTTTTTT. Residues: CARSSHRQVCRNTGELFF.

This chain joins TRBV18 and TRBJ2-3; maybe TRBD1 (5 bases). V was trimmed by 3 bases and J by 3 bases, leaving 13 bases between them. Germline CDR1 reads KGHSH; CDR2 reads LQKENI. CDR3 length: 15 amino acids. CDR3 nucleotides: TGTGCCAGCTCACCGCAGGGTAGTGGGACAGATACGCAGTATTTT. It yields the protein CASSPQGSGTDTQYF.

The rearrangement joins TRBV5-4 to TRBJ1-2; perhaps TRBD1 as D (5 bases). Germline CDR1 is SGHNT and CDR2 is YYREEE (reference sequence). V gave up 2 bases and J gave up 7 bases, with 12 bases separating them. There are 13 residues in the CDR3. In nucleotides, the CDR3 is TGTGCCAGCAGCTTCCAGGGTACTTTTGGCTACACCTTC. Translation gives CASSFQGTFGYTF.

This clone showed up just once. CDR3 sequence: CASSLGGQRNTEAFF. DNA of the CDR3: TGTGCCAGCAGCTTAGGAGGACAACGGAACACTGAAGCTTTCTTT. This chain links TRBV11-3 with TRBJ1-1; D possibly corresponds to TRBD1 (5 bases). Germline V gene data show CDR1 as SGHNT and CDR2 as YENEEA. The CDR3 runs to 15 residues. V gave up 1 base and J gave up 1 base, with 10 bases separating them.

This clone was detected only once. The chain couples TRBV9 to TRBJ1-2; D unclear. This CDR3 contains 16 residues. Germline lookup yields CDR1 SGDLS and CDR2 YYNGEE. The V end was cut by 0 bases, the J end by 2 bases, with 14 bases between. Written as DNA, the CDR3 is TGTGCCAGCAGCGTAGGGCCGTCTCGGGGAAACTATGGCTACACCTTC. Protein product: CASSVGPSRGNYGYTF.

In this sample, this clone turned up a few times. J is TRBJ1-1 and V is TRBV5-1, with TRBD1 as a possible D gene (6 bases). Germline CDR1 and CDR2: SGHRS and YFSETQ. V dropped 4 bases and J dropped 0 bases, with 16 bases sitting between them. There are 16 residues in the CDR3. CDR3 sequence: CASSNRDNDMNTEAFF. The CDR3 region has the DNA TGCGCCAGCAGCAACCGGGACAACGACATGAACACTGAAGCTTTCTTT.